The 31 T cell receptor beta chains in this list originate from one sample, sequenced in a study of monozygotic twins with cystic fibrosis. Profiling relied on immunoSEQ multiplex PCR, and the TCRdb table lists in-frame clones only, not all of them. The table shows tens of thousands of clones, with about 86% occurring only once. Material for sequencing was blood. The receptors come from a woman between 25 and 40 years old with cystic fibrosis.

The J gene is TRBJ1-3, the V gene TRBV7-9; D remains unclear. Trimming stripped 0 bases from V and 0 bases from J, with 9 bases between. Germline CDR1 reads SEHNR; CDR2 reads FQNEAQ (reference sequence). This CDR3 is 16 amino acids long. CDR3 coding DNA: TGTGCCAGCAGCTTAGCGGGCCTCTCCTCTGGAAACACCATATATTTT. Translated, it gives CASSLAGLSSGNTIYF. Full variable domain (rest looked up from reference TRBV7-9 and TRBJ1-3): DTGVSQNPRHKITKRGQNVTFRCDPISEHNRLYWYRQTLGQGPEFLTYFQNEAQLEKSRLLSDRFSAERPKGSFSTLEIQRTEQGDSAMYLCASSLAGLSSGNTIYFGEGSWLTVV.

This clone was found once. The chain recombines TRBV28 with TRBJ1-3; no definite D call. V was trimmed by 3 bases and J by 3 bases, leaving 12 bases between them. This CDR3 region has 15 residues. Germline V gene sequence: CDR1 MDHEN, CDR2 SYDVKM. CDR3 region: CASSLWLSGGNTIYF. The CDR3 DNA follows: TGTGCCAGCAGTTTGTGGCTGTCGGGTGGAAACACCATATATTTT. Complete variable domain (other parts from reference TRBV28 and TRBJ1-3): DVKVTQSSRYLVKRTGEKVFLECVQDMDHENMFWYRQDPGLGLRLIYFSYDVKMKEKGDIPEGYSVSREKKERFSLILESASTNQTSMYLCASSLWLSGGNTIYFGEGSWLTVV.

The V gene is TRBV6-5, the J gene TRBJ2-5, with a tentative D call TRBD2 (5 bases). The CDR3 spans 13 residues. CDR1 and CDR2 (germline): MNHEY, SVGAGI. V was clipped by 0 bases and J by 7 bases, with 9 bases between them. The CDR3 is CASSYSNAGTQYF. As DNA, the CDR3 is TGTGCCAGCAGTTACTCGAACGCGGGGACCCAGTACTTC.

The gene calls are TRBV10-3 and TRBJ1-2; TRBD1 aligns across 8 bases. Germline values: CDR1 ENHRY, CDR2 SYGVKD. The V segment lost 7 bases and the J segment 3 bases; nucleotides outside the gene matches: 10. The CDR3 runs 15 residues. The CDR3 bases are TGTGCCATCACCCGCGGCATGACAGGGGACTATGGCTACACCTTC. It yields the protein CAITRGMTGDYGYTF.

Only one count was recorded for this clone. V usage is TRBV6-4 and J usage is TRBJ1-5; weak D call: TRBD1 (5 bases). The length of the CDR3 is 13 residues. Germline V gene data show CDR1 as MRHNA and CDR2 as SNTAGT. Trimming pared 4 bases from V and 8 bases from J, leaving 12 bases between. Here the CDR3 DNA reads TGTGCCAGCAGTGTCGGGTGGGGGGAGCCCCAGCATTTT. As protein: CASSVGWGEPQHF.

The chain is built from TRBV7-8 and TRBJ2-1; a possible D gene is TRBD2 (6 bases). The CDR3 consists of 17 residues. The germline V gene has CDR1 SGHVS and CDR2 FQNEAQ. V was pared by 4 bases and J by 0 bases, with 16 bases between. The CDR3 reads CASSWGLLMSSYNEQFF. The CDR3 region has the DNA TGTGCCAGCAGCTGGGGACTTTTAATGAGCTCCTACAATGAGCAGTTCTTC.

The DNA of the CDR3 is TGTGCCAGCAGTTTATCGGCCCCGAAGAACACTGAAGCTTTCTTT. This codes for CASSLSAPKNTEAFF. The genes are TRBV28 and TRBJ1-1, with D uncertain. The CDR3 sequence is 15 residues long. CDR1 and CDR2 (germline): MDHEN, SYDVKM. V lost 1 base and J lost 1, with 10 bases in between.

V usage is TRBV4-3 and J usage is TRBJ2-3; 8 bases align to TRBD1. V trimming: 3 bases; J trimming: 6 bases; junction bases outside the gene matches: 11. The germline CDR1 and CDR2 sequences are LGHNA and YSLEER. CDR3 length: 16 amino acids. The CDR3 is CASSHTLRGRTDTQYF. The DNA for the CDR3 is TGCGCCAGCAGCCACACGCTCAGGGGGCGTACGGATACGCAGTATTTT.

V is TRBV7-6 and J is TRBJ1-1; D call uncertain. Trimming stripped 2 bases from V and 7 bases from J, with 11 bases between. This CDR3 spans 13 amino acids. Per germline, CDR1 SGHVS and CDR2 FNYEAQ. CDR3 in DNA: TGTGCCAGCAGCTTATTTCACGGGAGTGAAGCTTTCTTT. Protein product: CASSLFHGSEAFF.

In this sample, this clone turned up a few times. The chain recombines TRBV2 with TRBJ2-7; tentatively, D is TRBD1 (6 bases). This CDR3 contains 12 residues. The ends were cut back, 6 bases at V and 6 bases at J, with 12 bases in the middle. Germline V gene sequence: CDR1 SNHLY, CDR2 FYNNEI. This chain's CDR3 is CASRQGGGEQYF. The CDR3 DNA is TGTGCCAGCAGACAGGGCGGTGGCGAGCAGTACTTC.

V and J are TRBV11-2 and TRBJ1-4; D call uncertain. Germline CDR1 SGHAT, CDR2 FQNNGV. There are 14 residues in the CDR3. The V and J ends lost 4 bases and 7 bases respectively, with 13 bases between them. The CDR3 nucleotides read TGTGCCAGCAGCTCTGGACTTAGGAGTGAAAAACTGTTTTTT. It yields the protein CASSSGLRSEKLFF.

A single count supports this clone. The chain has TRBV7-9 and TRBJ1-2; D not resolved. The germline V gene has CDR1 SEHNR and CDR2 FQNEAQ (reference sequence). The V end lost 8 bases, the J end lost 4 bases, and 8 bases lay between the germline ends. This CDR3 has 11 amino acids. This CDR3 is CASPGAYGYTF. CDR3 DNA sequence: TGTGCCAGCCCAGGTGCCTATGGCTACACCTTC. Complete variable domain (other parts from reference TRBV7-9 and TRBJ1-2): DTGVSQNPRHKITKRGQNVTFRCDPISEHNRLYWYRQTLGQGPEFLTYFQNEAQLEKSRLLSDRFSAERPKGSFSTLEIQRTEQGDSAMYLCASPGAYGYTFGSGTRLTVV.

The chain uses TRBV7-2 and TRBJ2-1; possibly TRBD1 for D (5 bases). Germline V gene sequence: CDR1 SGHTA, CDR2 FQGNSA. The ends were cut back, 5 bases at V and 4 bases at J, with 6 bases in the middle. The CDR3 has 12 residues. The CDR3 DNA reads TGTGCCAGCAGCCCAGGGTACAATGAGCAGTTCTTC. Protein product: CASSPGYNEQFF.

This chain uses TRBV4-1 with TRBJ2-2, with TRBD2 as a possible D gene (6 bases). The CDR3 is made up of 17 amino acids. The germline V and J ends were trimmed by 1 base and 7 bases, with 19 bases remaining between them. Germline V gene sequence: CDR1 MGHRA, CDR2 YSYEKL. In DNA form, the CDR3 reads TGCGCCAGCAGCCAAGTGCTTAAGGCGGGGTATGGCGGGGAGCTGTTTTTT. It specifies CASSQVLKAGYGGELFF.

This chain joins TRBV5-4 and TRBJ2-5, with 10 bases aligning to TRBD1. The length of the CDR3 is 15 residues. The germline gives CDR1 SGHNT, CDR2 YYREEE (reference sequence). The V segment lost 5 bases and the J segment 5 bases; nucleotides outside the gene matches: 9. For the CDR3, the DNA is TGTGCCAGCAGTTACACGGGACAGGGGTTGGAGACCCAGTACTTC. Its protein is CASSYTGQGLETQYF. The whole variable domain, filled in from reference TRBV5-4 and TRBJ2-5, reads ETGVTQSPTHLIKTRGQQVTLRCSSQSGHNTVSWYQQALGQGPQFIFQYYREEENGRGNFPPRFSGLQFPNYSSELNVNALELDDSALYLCASSYTGQGLETQYFGPGTRLLVL.

The gene calls are TRBV7-9 and TRBJ1-4; maybe TRBD1 (5 bases). The germline V gene encodes CDR1 SEHNR and CDR2 FQNEAQ (reference sequence). Trimming stripped 2 bases from V and 10 bases from J, with 5 bases between. This CDR3 comprises 11 residues. CDR3 sequence (DNA): TGTGCCAGCAGCTTAAGGGGAAAACTGTTTTTT. It is translated as CASSLRGKLFF.

This sequence joins TRBV9 and TRBJ2-5; 8 bases agree with TRBD1. This CDR3 is built from 14 residues. Germline V gene sequence: CDR1 SGDLS, CDR2 YYNGEE. V dropped 1 base and J dropped 6; count of bases not matched to a gene: 5. The CDR3 spells CASSVSGGAKTQYF. The CDR3 coding sequence is TGTGCCAGCAGCGTATCAGGGGGCGCGAAGACCCAGTACTTC.

The V and J genes are TRBV4-2 and TRBJ2-2, with TRBD2 as a possible D gene (6 bases). V dropped 0 bases and J dropped 4 bases, with 9 bases sitting between them. The CDR3 spans 15 residues. Germline loops: CDR1 LGHNA, CDR2 YNFKEQ. CDR3 amino acids: CASSQDRGSTGELFF. The DNA of the CDR3 is TGTGCCAGCAGCCAAGATCGGGGGTCCACCGGGGAGCTGTTTTTT.

This clone was detected once. This rearrangement joins TRBV7-2 to TRBJ1-1, with D hard to call. Germline CDR1 is SGHTA and CDR2 is FQGNSA. Trimming took 2 bases from V and 5 from J, leaving 9 bases between them. The CDR3 runs 13 residues. The chain's CDR3 is CASSLPVVTEAFF. The CDR3 DNA sequence: TGTGCCAGCAGCTTACCCGTAGTTACTGAAGCTTTCTTT.

This clone came up a few times. The CDR3 loop is CARSLYAAEAFF. In nucleotides, the CDR3 is TGTGCCAGAAGCTTGTATGCAGCTGAAGCTTTCTTT. V and J are TRBV5-3 and TRBJ1-1; D unclear. TRBV5-3 is treated as an ORF (open reading frame) with a function not yet certain. Trimming removed 1 base from V and 6 bases from J, with 7 bases in between. The CDR3 sequence is 12 residues long.

The chain couples TRBV10-2 to TRBJ1-2, with 8 bases lining up with TRBD1. CDR3 length: 13 residues. Looked up from germline, CDR1 is WSHSY and CDR2 is SAAADI. Unmatched junction bases numbered 1, after V lost 3 bases and J lost 4 bases. The CDR3 reads CASSDRGPYGYTF. For the CDR3, the DNA is TGCGCCAGCAGTGACAGGGGGCCCTATGGCTACACCTTC.

The chain carries TRBV9 and TRBJ1-4; possibly TRBD1 for D (5 bases). V was pared by 4 bases and J by 5 bases, with 15 bases between. Germline V gene data show CDR1 as SGDLS and CDR2 as YYNGEE. The length of the CDR3 is 15 residues. In DNA, the CDR3 is TGTGCCAGCAGCCCGACGGGGGGGTACAATGAAAAACTGTTTTTT. It is translated as CASSPTGGYNEKLFF.

This clone occurred once. The chain carries TRBV5-1 and TRBJ1-3; D gene uncertain. Per germline, CDR1 SGHRS and CDR2 YFSETQ. The CDR3 sequence is 13 residues long. Trimming cost V 4 bases and J 1 base, with 6 bases left between them. The CDR3 region is CASSPQSGNTIYF. CDR3 bases: TGCGCCAGCAGCCCCCAATCTGGAAACACCATATATTTT.

The chain employs TRBV5-1 and TRBJ1-6, with a tentative D call TRBD1 (5 bases). Per the germline V gene, CDR1 is SGHRS and CDR2 is YFSETQ. Trimming took 3 bases from V and 7 from J, leaving 11 bases between them. This CDR3 spans 14 amino acids. CDR3 nucleotides: TGCGCCAGCAGCTCCTCAGGGATGAATTCACCCCTCCACTTT. This sequence encodes CASSSSGMNSPLHF.

This clone was detected a few times. The rearrangement joins TRBV14 to TRBJ1-1; D not certain. The germline CDR1 and CDR2 sequences are SGHDN and FVKESK. This CDR3 comprises 13 residues. The V end was cut by 7 bases, the J end by 4 bases, with 13 bases between. CDR3 nucleotide sequence: TGTGCCAGCACCTACAAAAGCCCCACTGAAGCTTTCTTT. The encoded protein is CASTYKSPTEAFF. Using reference TRBV14 and TRBJ1-1 for the parts outside the CDR3, the full variable domain is EAGVTQFPSHSVIEKGQTVTLRCDPISGHDNLYWYRRVMGKEIKFLLHFVKESKQDESGMPNNRFLAERTGGTYSTLKVQPAELEDSGVYFCASTYKSPTEAFFGQGTRLTVV.

V is TRBV19 and J is TRBJ1-5; no clear D gene. Germline V gives CDR1 LNHDA, CDR2 SQIVND (reference sequence). The CDR3 covers 15 residues. V shed 1 base and J shed 4 bases, with 11 bases lying between them. CDR3 in DNA: TGTGCCAGTAGTATAGTCCCTTGGGCAAATCAGCCCCAGCATTTT. This sequence encodes CASSIVPWANQPQHF. Full variable domain (outside the CDR3, taken from reference TRBV19 and TRBJ1-5): DGGITQSPKYLFRKEGQNVTLSCEQNLNHDAMYWYRQDPGQGLRLIYYSQIVNDFQKGDIAEGYSVSREKKESFPLTVTSAQKNPTAFYLCASSIVPWANQPQHFGDGTRLSIL.

This clone has just one count. V is TRBV6-1 and J is TRBJ2-7; D may be TRBD2 (5 bases). CDR1 and CDR2 (germline): MNHNS, SASEGT. The CDR3 consists of 16 residues. The V end lost 1 base, the J end lost 4 bases, and 17 bases lay between the germline ends. CDR3: CASSEVERPGFYEQYF. CDR3 bases: TGTGCCAGCAGTGAAGTCGAGCGCCCGGGGTTTTACGAGCAGTACTTC.

This clone showed up just a few times. The chain employs TRBV15 and TRBJ2-5, with D possibly being TRBD1 (5 bases). Trimming removed 4 bases at V and 5 bases at J, with 11 bases between. This CDR3 has 13 amino acids. The V gene's germline CDR1 is LNHNV and CDR2 YYDKDF (reference sequence). CDR3: CATSIDRYETQYF. As DNA, the CDR3 is TGTGCCACCAGCATCGACAGATACGAGACCCAGTACTTC.

This chain joins TRBV9 and TRBJ1-1; D unresolved. The CDR3 is 13 residues long. CDR1 and CDR2 (germline): SGDLS, YYNGEE. Trimming stripped 0 bases from V and 3 bases from J, with 6 bases between. The CDR3 protein is CASSVAGYTEAFF. The CDR3 coding sequence is TGTGCCAGCAGCGTAGCTGGGTACACTGAAGCTTTCTTT.

This clone has a single count. The rearrangement joins TRBV10-3 to TRBJ2-1; D is undetermined. Germline CDR1 and CDR2: ENHRY and SYGVKD. Trimming removed 6 bases at V and 10 bases at J, with 19 bases between. The CDR3 covers 14 residues. The CDR3 coding sequence is TGTGCCATCAGCCCGAATATAGGGATAAGGGAGCAGTTCTTC. It specifies CAISPNIGIREQFF.

Judged by abundance, this clone is medium-sized. This chain uses TRBV4-1 with TRBJ1-2; D unresolved. CDR3 length equals 17 residues. Deletions cut 0 bases from V and 8 bases from J, with 22 bases between. Germline V gene data show CDR1 as MGHRA and CDR2 as YSYEKL. DNA of the CDR3: TGCGCCAGCAGCCAAGAAGTATCCCACCTACGACCCTCCGGCTACACCTTC. Protein product: CASSQEVSHLRPSGYTF.